This TCR beta chain was obtained from a study of identical twins. Each CDR3 protein gets one entry after TCRdb re-called the 5' RACE reads with MiXCR. The data hold 1,800,000 or so distinct CDR3 sequences, with about 32% observed a single time. Trimming took off 6 bases at V and 4 bases at J, with 13 bases between the two ends. This CDR3 has 14 amino acids. Germline-derived CDR1 and CDR2 are LNHDA and SQIVND (reference sequence). Study-wide results and limits: Conclusions came from cross-sectional statistical analysis, not from following the same donors. Sequences that were out-of-frame, alpha and twin-shared displayed an excess of low generation probability.

All donors were healthy, and all were Caucasian. Regarding this clonotype: Antigen unknown.

What was sequenced was cord blood. The chain uses TRBV19 and TRBJ2-1; no firm D call. This sequence was found in a newborn girl in good health. The CDR3 region is CASSNGLPYNEQFF. The CDR3, as DNA: TGTGCCAGTAGCAATGGGCTGCCATACAATGAGCAGTTCTTC.